Listed below are T cell receptor beta chains from one sample, sequenced in a study of T cells in Graves' hyperthyroidism and ophthalmopathy. One entry per CDR3 protein results from TCRdb running MiXCR on the multiplex PCR reads. The sample includes about 640,000 distinct CDR3 sequences, about 14% seen only once; the top ten take under 15%. Sequenced: blood. These receptor sequences come from a woman aged 45 to 65 with Graves' ophthalmopathy. Both conserved end residues are trimmed from each CDR3. Clone size is stated in some rows and not others, as once, few, many or a class when expanded.

TRBJ2-1 | many | TRBV18 | ASSPNYDVYNEQF
TRBJ1-1 | many | TRBV29-1 | SVELPAMNTEAF
TRBJ2-5 | once | TRBV20-1 | SAYTSGSKTQY
TRBJ1-6 | many | TRBV12-3/TRBV12-4 | ASRPTGGYPPLH
TRBJ2-1 | once | TRBV20-1 | SASSPTVDEQF
TRBJ2-7 | NA | TRBV4-2 | ASSPPSGRVEQY
TRBJ2-1 | many | TRBV18 | ASSKGGAINEQF
TRBJ2-3 | many | TRBV12-3/TRBV12-4 | ASSFPGGKDTDTQY
TRBJ2-1 | many | TRBV12-3/TRBV12-4 | ASSQWVGGEQF
TRBJ2-6 | NA | TRBV15 | ATSRDRRGFGANVLT
TRBJ1-2 | many | TRBV27 | ASSPTGMAYGYT
TRBJ2-7 | many | TRBV12-3/TRBV12-4 | ASSFRGQLTGQY
TRBJ2-2 | many | TRBV6-1 | ASSSGLIGELF
TRBJ1-5 | NA | TRBV5-4 | ASSVQGNQPQH
TRBJ2-7 | many | TRBV28 | ASSSPSVGASYSYEQY
TRBJ1-5 | many | TRBV28 | ASRLTPYSNQPQH
TRBJ2-1 | many | TRBV20-1 | SAIGSSYNEQF
TRBJ2-3 | many | TRBV27 | ASSLWAGRSTDTQY
TRBJ1-1 | many | TRBV2 | ASSESLEAF
TRBJ2-6 | many | TRBV20-1 | SARDQVVAGSSGANVLT
TRBJ1-2 | many | TRBV2 | ASSEGTGGKGYT
TRBJ2-7 | NA | TRBV5-1 | ASTPSPREGYEQY
TRBJ2-5 | many | TRBV20-1 | SARGRREGRETQY
TRBJ2-5 | many | TRBV7-2 | ASSLSGGYGETQY
TRBJ2-7 | many | TRBV28 | ASSFRGAASYEQY
TRBJ2-1 | many | TRBV7-2 | ASSWILAGVVYEQF
TRBJ2-5 | many | TRBV12-3/TRBV12-4 | ASSSNRGGETQY
TRBJ1-1 | many | TRBV24-1 | ATSGGRSTEAF
TRBJ2-1 | many | TRBV7-2 | ASSLGAGAFNEQF
TRBJ2-7 | many | TRBV20-1 | SARASTRTGEQY
TRBJ1-2 | NA | TRBV6-9 | ASSYPGRPNYGYT
TRBJ1-2 | few | TRBV10-3 | AITIRTGSDYGYT
TRBJ2-1 | NA | TRBV7-9 | ASSLELGPQGNEQF
TRBJ2-7 | many | TRBV11-2 | ASSAYKLPYEQY
TRBJ2-1 | many | TRBV20-1 | SLEGGDNEQF
TRBJ2-2 | few | TRBV5-6 | ASSPDGGTNTGELF
TRBJ1-1 | many | TRBV9 | ASSVAPGGGTEAF
TRBJ1-1 | many | TRBV3-1 | ASSQADPGTGSKAF
TRBJ1-3 | many | TRBV9 | ASSPDWASGNTIY
TRBJ2-5 | few | TRBV5-1 | ASSSDSPSMPEETQY
TRBJ1-1 | many | TRBV28 | ASSLTGTNTEAF
TRBJ2-2 | NA | TRBV9 | ASSVDSGTNTGELF
TRBJ1-2 | few | TRBV19 | ASSPQRSGSNYGYT
TRBJ2-1 | NA | TRBV7-2 | ASSLRGDRGSYNEQF
TRBJ2-5 | many | TRBV7-9 | ASSSPQGGWSEETQY
TRBJ2-1 | many | TRBV30 | AWSRAGSYNEQF
TRBJ2-7 | NA | TRBV7-9 | ASSLSGRNYEQY
TRBJ2-2 | many | TRBV24-1 | ATSDLPGRTNTGELF
TRBJ2-7 | many | TRBV30 | AWSTRIRLEQY
TRBJ1-2 | many | TRBV20-1 | SARQGGYGYT
TRBJ2-2 | NA | TRBV7-8 | ASSLNRAPGELF
TRBJ1-1 | many | TRBV27 | ASSSDRLSEAF
TRBJ2-1 | many | TRBV15 | ATSSAITGTDNEQF
TRBJ2-1 | many | TRBV12-3/TRBV12-4 | ASSFNSAGDLRDEQF
TRBJ2-3 | many | TRBV5-5 | ASSADLGADTQY
TRBJ1-2 | many | TRBV28 | ASSPIGTGNYGYT
TRBJ1-4 | few | TRBV6-5 | ASSYPGPGNEKLF
TRBJ2-1 | many | TRBV20-1 | SAGTSGRAGSEQF
TRBJ2-1 | few | TRBV19 | ASSTQTSTTEQF
TRBJ2-1 | many | TRBV7-2 | ASSGRLAGGWNEQF